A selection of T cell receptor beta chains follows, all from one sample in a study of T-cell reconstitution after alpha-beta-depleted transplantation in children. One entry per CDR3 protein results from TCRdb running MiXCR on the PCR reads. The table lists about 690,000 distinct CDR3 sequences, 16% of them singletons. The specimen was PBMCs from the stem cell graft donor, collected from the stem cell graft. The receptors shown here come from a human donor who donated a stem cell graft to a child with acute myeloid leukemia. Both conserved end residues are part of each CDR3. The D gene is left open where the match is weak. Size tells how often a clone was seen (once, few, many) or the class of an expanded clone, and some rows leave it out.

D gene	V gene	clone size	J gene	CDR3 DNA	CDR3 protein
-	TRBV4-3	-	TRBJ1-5	TGCGCCAGCAGCCAAGCAGGGGTCAGTCAGCCCCAGCATTTT	CASSQAGVSQPQHF
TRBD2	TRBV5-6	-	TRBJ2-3	TGTGCCAGCAGCTTGTTTCGCGGGGGGGCCAGAGTAGATACGCAGTATTTT	CASSLFRGGARVDTQYF
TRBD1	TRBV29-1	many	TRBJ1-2	TGCAGCGTTGGGGGACAGGGGAACTATGGCTACACCTTC	CSVGGQGNYGYTF
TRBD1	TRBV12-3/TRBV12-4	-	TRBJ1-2	TGTGCCAGCAGTCTCCAGGGGGACAGGGGGAATGGCTACACCTTC	CASSLQGDRGNGYTF
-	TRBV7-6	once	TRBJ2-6	TGTGCCAGCAGCTTTAAGCTCTCTGGGCGATCTGGGGCCAACGGCCTGACTTTC	CASSFKLSGRSGANGLTF
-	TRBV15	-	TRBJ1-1	TGTGCCACCAGCAGAGAAGGGGGGGGCGGAGGTGGCACTGAAGCTTTCTTT	CATSREGGGGGGTEAFF
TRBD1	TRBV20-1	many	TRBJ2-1	TGCAGTGCAGCAGAGGGGGACCGGACAGGGGTCGAGGTGAATGAGCAGTTCTTC	CSAAEGDRTGVEVNEQFF
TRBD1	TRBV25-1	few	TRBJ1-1	TGTGCCAGCAGTGAATTGGGACAGGGCGAAGCTTTCTTT	CASSELGQGEAFF
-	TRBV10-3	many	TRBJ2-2	TGTGCCATCAGTGGCGGCAGCGAATGGACCGGGGAGCTGTTTTTT	CAISGGSEWTGELFF
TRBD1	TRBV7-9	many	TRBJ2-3	TGTGCCAGCAGCTTAGGTGACAGGGAGACAGATACGCAGTATTTT	CASSLGDRETDTQYF
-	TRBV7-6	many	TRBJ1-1	TGTGCCAGCAGCTTGACAGCTTTGAACACTGAAGCTTTCTTT	CASSLTALNTEAFF
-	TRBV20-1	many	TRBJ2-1	TGCAGTGCTAGACAAAATGAGCAGTTCTTC	CSARQNEQFF
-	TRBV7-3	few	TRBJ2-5	TGTGCCAGCAGCTATGGACAGAGAGGCAGACAAGAGACCCAGTACTTC	CASSYGQRGRQETQYF
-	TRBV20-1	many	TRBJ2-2	TGCAGTGCTAGAGCGGGGCCCGGGGAGCTGTTTTTT	CSARAGPGELFF
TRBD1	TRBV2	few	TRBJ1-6	TGTGCCAGCCACGGGGACAGCGTATCACCCCTCCACTTT	CASHGDSVSPLHF
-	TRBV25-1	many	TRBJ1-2	TGTGCCAGCAGTGGAACAGGGATCTATGGCTACACCTTC	CASSGTGIYGYTF
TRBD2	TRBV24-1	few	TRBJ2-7	TGTGCCACCAGTGATTCGGGGGGACTAGCGTGGTACTTC	CATSDSGGLAWYF
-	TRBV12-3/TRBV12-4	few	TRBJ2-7	TGTGCCAGCAGTCAACGGGCAGGGGCCTCCTTCAGGCACGAGCAGTACTTC	CASSQRAGASFRHEQYF